The sequence of this T cell receptor (beta chain) was determined in a study of response to subunit inactivated influenza vaccine. Study results and caveats: Authors proposed each seasonal influenza vaccination draws in few new T cells.

Concerning this clonotype: The antigen is undetermined.

TCRdb independently ran MiXCR on the RT-PCR reads; one entry per CDR3 protein. The table records about 700,000 distinct CDR3 sequences, less than 20% of them present only once. The CDR3 sequence is 13 residues long. This specimen was PBMCs from blood, taken 11 to 12 days after vaccination. The gene calls are TRBV5-2 and TRBJ1-6; TRBD1 is taken as the D call from the table, unchecked against the DNA. TRBV5-2 is a pseudogene segment. The TCR sequence derives from a middle-aged man who received an inactivated influenza vaccine. CDR3 protein: CAMSPGGAGPLHF. CDR3 DNA sequence: TGTGCCATGAGCCCCGGTGGCGCTGGACCCCTCCACTTT.